This T cell receptor (beta chain) stems from a study of blood T cell repertoires in COVID-19. Across the study: The analysed material was cDNA or gDNA that came from T cells, B-cell-depleted T cells, or PBMCs.

From germline, CDR1 is MNHEY and CDR2 SMNVEV (reference sequence). With 2 bases removed from V and 4 bases from J, the gap between germline ends came to 12 bases. The CDR3 runs to 14 residues. Adults between about 18 and 95 years of age took part from 24 US areas. The repertoire was sequenced with immunoSEQ multiplex PCR; TCRdb's copy has only in-frame clones and lacks some. The sample yields hundreds of thousands of clones, approximately 85% seen once. This clonotype was obtained from a woman aged 30 to 39 who had recovered from COVID-19. This sequence joins TRBV27 and TRBJ2-7; D may be TRBD1 (5 bases). The material sequenced was PBMCs or T cells enriched from blood (not recorded which). CDR3 coding DNA: TGTGCCAGCAGTTTAGCCCCAGGGAAATACGAGCAGTACTTC. Its translation: CASSLAPGKYEQYF.